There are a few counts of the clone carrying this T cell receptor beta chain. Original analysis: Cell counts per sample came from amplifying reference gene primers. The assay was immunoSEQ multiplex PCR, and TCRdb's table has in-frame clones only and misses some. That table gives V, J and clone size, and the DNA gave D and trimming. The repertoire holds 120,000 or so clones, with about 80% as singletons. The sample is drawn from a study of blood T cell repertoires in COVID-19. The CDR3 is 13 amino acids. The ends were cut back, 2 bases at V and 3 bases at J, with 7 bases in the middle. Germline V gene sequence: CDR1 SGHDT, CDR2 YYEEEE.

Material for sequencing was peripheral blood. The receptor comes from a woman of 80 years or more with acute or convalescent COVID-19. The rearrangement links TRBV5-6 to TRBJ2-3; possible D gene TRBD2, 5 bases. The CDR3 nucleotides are TGTGCCAGCAGCTTTACGGGGACAGATACGCAGTATTTT. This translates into CASSFTGTDTQYF.